The clone carrying this T cell receptor beta chain was counted only a few times. The antigen remains undetermined. This sample is part of a study of shared clonotypes between healthy human individuals. The germline CDR1 and CDR2 sequences are SGHRS and YFSETQ. The CDR3 has 11 residues. V lost 7 bases to trimming and J lost 2 bases, with 3 bases between them. Findings and limits, study-wide: Unshared clonotypes carried lower generation probabilities than those common to all four donors. Memory subsets generally showed lower estimated richness than naive subsets. Among donors, sharing of clonotypes was expected to be affected by sequencing depth.

Some clones are missing from TCRdb's copy, which holds only in-frame ones; the method was immunoSEQ multiplex PCR. The table has roughly 2.4 million clones, about 94% seen once. This receptor was taken from a man aged 18 to 29 in good health. The rearrangement links TRBV5-1 to TRBJ2-2; D is unresolved. The source material was naive CD4+ T cells sorted from blood. As to subset: CD45RA+ positively selected. The CDR3 reads CASGNTGELFF. The CDR3 DNA sequence: TGCGCCAGCGGTAACACCGGGGAGCTGTTTTTT.